These 5 T cell receptor beta chains share one sample of origin, sequenced in a study of cytomegalovirus exposure and HLA in healthy donors. Researchers ran the PCR with 60 Vbeta and 13 Jbeta primers. TCRdb's table, derived via immunoSEQ multiplex PCR, lists solely in-frame clones and lacks some. The sample has some 130,000 clones, roughly 78% seen once. The sequenced sample was PBMCs. The receptors originated from a man aged 35-49 years in good health and CMV-seropositive.

The rearrangement links TRBV11-2 to TRBJ2-5; 9 positions agree with TRBD1. The trim removed 5 bases at V and 4 bases at J, leaving 5 bases unmatched. Germline V gene data show CDR1 as SGHAT and CDR2 as FQNNGV. The CDR3 covers 14 residues. The CDR3 region has the DNA TGTGCCAGCAGCCCAGGGACAGGGATAGAGACCCAGTACTTC. This codes for CASSPGTGIETQYF.

V is TRBV6-1 and J is TRBJ2-1; TRBD2 agrees at 13 bases. CDR1 and CDR2 from the germline V gene are MNHNS and SASEGT. The J segment lost 2 bases and the V segment lost 4 bases, leaving 2 bases of the junction unmatched. This CDR3 is 16 amino acids long. CDR3 sequence reads: CASSGGTSGTYNEQFF. For the CDR3, the DNA is TGTGCCAGCAGTGGTGGGACTAGCGGGACCTACAATGAGCAGTTCTTC.

The chain carries TRBV28 and TRBJ1-1, with a weak D call TRBD1 (6 bases). Germline CDR1 and CDR2: MDHEN and SYDVKM. The CDR3 runs 13 residues. The V gene lost 7 bases and the J gene lost 4 bases, with 13 bases spanning the gap. CDR3 region: CASNTQGLTEAFF. CDR3 coding DNA: TGTGCCAGCAATACACAGGGCCTCACTGAAGCTTTCTTT.

The chain uses TRBV4-1 and TRBJ2-7; D is unclear. The CDR3 is 13 amino acids. Per the germline V gene, CDR1 is MGHRA and CDR2 is YSYEKL. The germline V and J ends were trimmed by 4 bases and 4 bases, with 11 bases remaining between them. The CDR3: CASSPPDLYEQYF. The CDR3 bases are TGCGCCAGCAGCCCCCCTGACTTGTACGAGCAGTACTTC.

J is TRBJ2-2 and V is TRBV6-5; tentative D call: TRBD1 (5 bases). Trimming cost V 5 bases and J 3 bases, with 10 bases left between them. In germline, CDR1 is MNHEY, CDR2 SVGAGI. This CDR3 has 14 residues. CDR3 in DNA: TGTGCCAGCAGTAGGGGCAGAGACACCGGGGAGCTGTTTTTT. Translating gives CASSRGRDTGELFF.